The 15 T cell receptor beta chains in this list originate from one sample, sequenced in a study of beta chain features in type 1 diabetes. The isolated RNA, all of it, was reverse transcribed, so expressed TCRB transcripts were what got sequenced. Sequencing was performed with immunoSEQ multiplex PCR; in TCRdb, only in-frame clones are kept and a portion is missing. The data hold about 150,000 clones, with roughly 10% observed a single time. Sequences were obtained from central memory CD4+ T cells from blood. Receptors originate from a man between 18 and 35 years old in good health.

This rearrangement joins TRBV6-5 to TRBJ2-7; D is possibly TRBD1 or TRBD2 (5 bases each). V was cut by 2 bases and J by 0 bases, with 11 bases left in between. The CDR3 has 15 residues. CDR1 is MNHEY and CDR2 is SVGAGI in the germline V gene. Here the CDR3 reads CASSYPGRSSYEQYF. As DNA, the CDR3 is TGTGCCAGCAGTTACCCGGGACGGAGCTCCTACGAGCAGTACTTC.

V gene TRBV15 combines with J gene TRBJ2-1; a possible D gene is TRBD2 (6 bases). The CDR3 is made up of 13 amino acids. Per the germline V gene, CDR1 is LNHNV and CDR2 is YYDKDF (reference sequence). With 1 base removed from V and 9 bases from J, the gap between germline ends came to 10 bases. The DNA of the CDR3 is TGTGCCACCAGCAGAGGGGGGGACGGTGAGCAGTTCTTC. It codes for CATSRGGDGEQFF.

This chain uses TRBV5-1 with TRBJ2-2, with D uncertain. The CDR3 runs to 14 residues. Trimming shortened V by 0 bases and J by 3 bases, and 6 bases separated the two germline ends. Germline V gene lookup returns CDR1 SGHRS and CDR2 YFSETQ. Here the CDR3 DNA reads TGCGCCAGCAGCTTGGGAGGACACACCGGGGAGCTGTTTTTT. This gives the protein CASSLGGHTGELFF. Together with reference TRBV5-1 and TRBJ2-2, the CDR3 gives the full variable domain: KAGVTQTPRYLIKTRGQQVTLSCSPISGHRSVSWYQQTPGQGLQFLFEYFSETQRNKGNFPGRFSGRQFSNSRSEMNVSTLELGDSALYLCASSLGGHTGELFFGEGSRLTVL.

The chain joins TRBV4-1 to TRBJ2-1, with 8 bases that match TRBD2. J lost 7 bases, V lost 0 bases, and 8 bases had no gene match. This CDR3 region has 16 residues. CDR1 MGHRA and CDR2 YSYEKL come from the germline V gene. CDR3 sequence reads: CASSQDPSGRGNEQFF. CDR3 nucleotide sequence: TGCGCCAGCAGCCAAGATCCGAGCGGGAGAGGGAATGAGCAGTTCTTC.

In its sample, this clone was seen a few times. The genes are TRBV29-1 and TRBJ1-2, with 7 bases matching TRBD1. CDR3 length: 14 amino acids. Germline V CDR1 and CDR2: SQVTM, ANQGSEA. The junction had 11 bases not matched to a gene; V was cut back by 7 bases and J by 3 bases. The CDR3: CSAPQGGRDYGYTF. The DNA of the CDR3 is TGCAGCGCCCCTCAGGGGGGCCGGGACTATGGCTACACCTTC.

This clone was seen only a few times. This sequence joins TRBV7-9 and TRBJ2-1; D is uncertain. Germline CDR1 and CDR2: SEHNR and FQNEAQ (reference sequence). This CDR3 has 15 residues. The germline V and J ends were trimmed by 2 bases and 8 bases, with 16 bases remaining between them. The CDR3 region is CASSLMATSKYEQFF. CDR3 bases: TGTGCCAGCAGCTTAATGGCTACTTCCAAATATGAGCAGTTCTTC.

This clone has only a few counts. The rearrangement joins TRBV25-1 to TRBJ1-1, with D tentatively TRBD1 (5 bases). V was trimmed by 0 bases and J by 3 bases, leaving 5 bases between them. The CDR3 covers 13 residues. Per the germline V gene, CDR1 is MGHDK and CDR2 is SYGVNS. CDR3 sequence: CASSEYRDTEAFF. CDR3 DNA: TGTGCCAGCAGTGAATACAGGGACACTGAAGCTTTCTTT.

The rearrangement uses TRBV10-3 and TRBJ2-2, with a tentative D call TRBD1 (5 bases). This CDR3 is built from 15 residues. CDR1 ENHRY and CDR2 SYGVKD come from the germline V gene. The V gene lost 3 bases and the J gene lost 1 base, with 9 bases spanning the gap. This CDR3 is CAISEAQGNTGELFF. CDR3 bases: TGTGCCATCAGTGAAGCCCAGGGGAACACCGGGGAGCTGTTTTTT.

A few counts support this clone. This sequence joins TRBV30 and TRBJ1-1; 8 bases agree with TRBD1. The germline CDR1 and CDR2 sequences are GTSNPN and SVGIG (reference sequence). This CDR3 spans 16 amino acids. Trimming took 4 bases from V and 11 from J; bases not matched to a gene: 21. CDR3 coding DNA: TGTGCCTGGATCCCCTTGGGTTCCTACAGGGGGATAACGGCTTTCTTT. It yields the protein CAWIPLGSYRGITAFF.

This clone came up a few times. This chain links TRBV10-3 with TRBJ2-1; TRBD2 aligns across 7 bases. CDR3 length: 12 amino acids. Germline V gene data show CDR1 as ENHRY and CDR2 as SYGVKD. The V and J ends lost 10 bases and 9 bases, in that order; junction bases with no gene match: 9. The CDR3 DNA follows: TGTGCCAGCAGAGGGGAGGGCGGTGAGCAGTTCTTC. Translation gives CASRGEGGEQFF.

The sample holds a few counts of this clone. In the same sample, other DNA sequences code for this CDR3. The chain recombines TRBV7-2 with TRBJ2-5; D is possibly TRBD1 or TRBD2 (5 bases each). The CDR3 sequence is 15 residues long. Germline V gives CDR1 SGHTA, CDR2 FQGNSA. V lost 5 bases, J lost 7 bases, and 20 bases lay in between. The CDR3 nucleotides read TGTGCCAGCAGCCCCGTCGTGGGTGGGGCGGGGACCCAGTACTTC. It yields the protein CASSPVVGGAGTQYF.

This clone has only a few counts. The genes are TRBV5-4 and TRBJ2-7; tentative D call: TRBD2 (5 bases). Germline V gene sequence: CDR1 SGHNT, CDR2 YYREEE (reference sequence). V was clipped by 4 bases and J by 8 bases, with 16 bases between them. The CDR3 consists of 13 residues. CDR3 nucleotides: TGTGCCAGCAGCCCCCCCTCGGGAAAGCAGCAGTACTTC. Protein product: CASSPPSGKQQYF.

This clone was detected a few times. This sequence joins TRBV4-2 and TRBJ1-5; D gene unclear. The CDR3 has 12 residues. Trimming stripped 1 base from V and 5 bases from J, with 3 bases between. The germline V gene encodes CDR1 LGHNA and CDR2 YNFKEQ. The CDR3 sequence is CASSQGDQPQHF. The CDR3 DNA reads as TGTGCCAGCAGCCAAGGGGATCAGCCCCAGCATTTT.

There are a few counts of this clone. The chain recombines TRBV5-6 with TRBJ1-1; D uncertain. V lost 2 bases to trimming and J lost 5 bases, with 13 bases between them. Germline-derived CDR1 and CDR2 are SGHDT and YYEEEE. The CDR3 sequence is 14 residues long. CDR3 coding DNA: TGTGCCAGCAGCTTTATAGCAATCGGGACTGAAGCTTTCTTT. Its protein product is CASSFIAIGTEAFF.

This clone was detected a few times. CDR3 sequence (DNA): TGTGCCAGCAGTGAGGCTAGCCGAAATCAGCCCCAGCATTTT. Encoded protein: CASSEASRNQPQHF. The chain employs TRBV25-1 and TRBJ1-5; unclear D gene. This CDR3 has 14 residues. Germline V CDR1 and CDR2: MGHDK, SYGVNS. The germline V and J ends were trimmed by 3 bases and 4 bases, with 10 bases remaining between them. The full variable domain, in which reference TRBV25-1 and TRBJ1-5 provide the parts outside the CDR3, is EADIYQTPRYLVIGTGKKITLECSQTMGHDKMYWYQQDPGMELHLIHYSYGVNSTEKGDLSSESTVSRIRTEHFPLTLESARPSHTSQYLCASSEASRNQPQHFGDGTRLSIL.